This TCR beta chain was sequenced for a study of blood T cell repertoires in COVID-19. This table comes from immunoSEQ multiplex PCR, and its TCRdb copy is limited to in-frame clones, with some not included. The sample has roughly 300,000 clones; around 87% are singletons. J was trimmed by 2 bases and V by 5 bases; bases with no gene match: 13. The CDR3 totals 18 residues. Germline V CDR1 and CDR2: SNHLY, FYNNEI. This clone was observed a single time. Sequenced: peripheral blood. The source is a woman aged 40 to 50 who had recovered from COVID-19. This chain connects TRBV2 to TRBJ2-3; 10 bases match TRBD2. The CDR3 spells CASSPGTSDEGYTDTQYF. DNA for the CDR3: TGTGCCAGCAGTCCCGGGACTAGCGACGAAGGATACACAGATACGCAGTATTTT.